The next 8 T cell receptor beta chains were all read from a single sample in a study of blood T cell repertoires in COVID-19 (dated by TCRdb to the early 2020s). Preparation of the library involved the immunoSEQ multiplex PCR assay. Entries here come from immuneACCESS through TCRdb and include only in-frame sequences with V and J called. Some clones fail to appear in such tables; in the studies checked, an unresolved V gene covers under half of the shortfall, and the cause of the remainder is unknown. The sample yields 200,000 to 250,000 clones; about 82% were counted once. 9% to 15% of the sample goes to the ten largest clones. What was sequenced was peripheral blood. These TCRs come from a man aged 80 or over with acute or convalescent COVID-19.

The rearrangement joins TRBV28 to TRBJ1-5; no definite D call. V lost 8 bases and J 3 bases, leaving 14 bases between the germline ends. The V gene's germline CDR1 is MDHEN and CDR2 SYDVKM. This CDR3 is built from 14 residues. As DNA, the CDR3 is TGTGCCAGCGCGATAAGGCGGATCAATCAGCCCCAGCATTTT. Protein sequence: CASAIRRINQPQHF.

CDR3 DNA sequence: TGTGCCAGCAGTGTCGACACCGCACGGGAGCAGTACTTC. Protein sequence: CASSVDTAREQYF. This rearrangement joins TRBV25-1 to TRBJ2-7; D gene ambiguous. The CDR3 totals 13 residues. CDR1 MGHDK and CDR2 SYGVNS come from the germline V gene. V shed 4 bases and J shed 7 bases, with 14 bases lying between them.

The CDR3 bases are TGCAGTGCTAGTGACAGGGCCACTGAAGCTTTCTTT. Translated: CSASDRATEAFF. V gene TRBV20-1 combines with J gene TRBJ1-1; 7 bases are shared with TRBD1. CDR1 and CDR2 (germline): DFQATT, SNEGSKA (reference sequence). The CDR3 length is 12 residues. V lost 3 bases, J lost 4 bases, and 2 bases stayed unmatched.

The rearrangement uses TRBV7-8 and TRBJ2-7, with TRBD1 matching 9 bases. V shed 0 bases and J 3 bases; nucleotides not matched to a gene: 3. The CDR3 sequence is 15 residues long. Germline lookup yields CDR1 SGHVS and CDR2 FQNEAQ. This CDR3 is CASSLAETGGYEQYF. CDR3 coding DNA: TGTGCCAGCAGCTTAGCAGAGACAGGGGGCTACGAGCAGTACTTC.

This chain joins TRBV2 and TRBJ2-3; a possible D gene is TRBD2 (5 bases). This CDR3 has 14 residues. Germline CDR1 and CDR2: SNHLY and FYNNEI. V was clipped by 7 bases and J by 2 bases, with 13 bases between them. In DNA form, the CDR3 reads TGTGCCAGCAAAAGTGGACTGAACACAGATACGCAGTATTTT. Amino acids: CASKSGLNTDTQYF.

This chain uses TRBV16 with TRBJ2-1; 7 bases line up with TRBD2. The germline CDR1 and CDR2 sequences are KGHSY and FQNENV. V lost 4 bases, J lost 8 bases, and 5 bases stayed unmatched. CDR3 length equals 13 residues. The CDR3 reads CASSPRTRDEQFF. The DNA of the CDR3 is TGTGCCAGCAGCCCCCGGACTAGGGATGAGCAGTTCTTC. The full variable domain, its missing parts supplied by reference TRBV16 and TRBJ2-1, is GEEVAQTPKHLVRGEGQKAKLYCAPIKGHSYVFWYQQVLKNEFKFLISFQNENVFDETGMPKERFSAKCLPNSPCSLEIQATKLEDSAVYFCASSPRTRDEQFFGPGTRLTVL.

The sample holds one count of this clone. J is TRBJ2-5 and V is TRBV7-9, with TRBD2 identical over 8 bases. The CDR3 extends over 15 amino acids. Germline V gene lookup returns CDR1 SEHNR and CDR2 FQNEAQ (reference sequence). The trim removed 3 bases at V and 5 bases at J, leaving 8 bases unmatched. Here the CDR3 reads CASSFLPAGDETQYF. The CDR3 bases are TGTGCCAGCAGCTTCTTACCAGCGGGAGACGAGACCCAGTACTTC. The full variable domain, completed using reference TRBV7-9 and TRBJ2-5, is DTGVSQNPRHKITKRGQNVTFRCDPISEHNRLYWYRQTLGQGPEFLTYFQNEAQLEKSRLLSDRFSAERPKGSFSTLEIQRTEQGDSAMYLCASSFLPAGDETQYFGPGTRLLVL.

The V call is TRBV24-1, the J call TRBJ2-5, with 13 bases identical to TRBD2. Germline-derived CDR1 and CDR2 are KGHDR and SFDVKD. The CDR3 has 17 residues. The junction had 8 bases not matched to a gene; V was cut back by 4 bases and J by 4 bases. CDR3 nucleotide sequence: TGTGCCACCAGTGAGCATGGACTAGCGGGGGTGGGAGAGACCCAGTACTTC. It codes for CATSEHGLAGVGETQYF.